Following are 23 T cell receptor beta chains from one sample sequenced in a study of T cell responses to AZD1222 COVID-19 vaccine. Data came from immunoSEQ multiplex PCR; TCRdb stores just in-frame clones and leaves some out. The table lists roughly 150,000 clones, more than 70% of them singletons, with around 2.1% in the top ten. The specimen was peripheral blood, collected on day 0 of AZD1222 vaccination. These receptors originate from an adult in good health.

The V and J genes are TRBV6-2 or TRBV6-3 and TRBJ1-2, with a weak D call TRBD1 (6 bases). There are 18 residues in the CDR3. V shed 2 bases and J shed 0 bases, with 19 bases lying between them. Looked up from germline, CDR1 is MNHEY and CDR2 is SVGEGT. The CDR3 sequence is CASSYGAGARSPNYGYTF. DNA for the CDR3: TGTGCCAGCAGTTACGGGGCGGGGGCGCGAAGCCCTAACTATGGCTACACCTTC.

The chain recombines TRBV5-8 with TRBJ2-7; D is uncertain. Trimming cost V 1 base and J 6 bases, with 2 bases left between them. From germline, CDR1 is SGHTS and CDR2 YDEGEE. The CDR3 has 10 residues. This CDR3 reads CASSLSEQYF. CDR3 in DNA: TGTGCCAGCAGCTTGTCCGAGCAGTACTTC.

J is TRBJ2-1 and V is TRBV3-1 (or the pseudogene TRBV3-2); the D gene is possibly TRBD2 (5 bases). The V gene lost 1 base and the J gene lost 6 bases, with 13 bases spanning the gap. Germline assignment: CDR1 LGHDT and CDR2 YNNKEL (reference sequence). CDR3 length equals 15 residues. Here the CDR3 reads CASSQVHPSSNEQFF. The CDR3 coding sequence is TGTGCCAGCAGCCAAGTACATCCTAGCAGCAATGAGCAGTTCTTC.

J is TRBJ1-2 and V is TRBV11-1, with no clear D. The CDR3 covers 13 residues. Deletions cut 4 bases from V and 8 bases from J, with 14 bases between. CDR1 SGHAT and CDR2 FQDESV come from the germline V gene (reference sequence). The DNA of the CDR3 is TGTGCCAGCAGCTCCGGCATCAGAGAAGGCTACACCTTC. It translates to CASSSGIREGYTF.

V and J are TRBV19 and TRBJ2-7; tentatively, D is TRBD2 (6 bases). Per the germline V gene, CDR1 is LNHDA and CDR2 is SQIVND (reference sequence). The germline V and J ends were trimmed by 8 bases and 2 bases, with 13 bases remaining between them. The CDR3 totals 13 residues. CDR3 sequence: CASSRGFPYEQYF. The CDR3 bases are TGTGCCAGTTCCCGGGGGTTCCCCTACGAGCAGTACTTC.

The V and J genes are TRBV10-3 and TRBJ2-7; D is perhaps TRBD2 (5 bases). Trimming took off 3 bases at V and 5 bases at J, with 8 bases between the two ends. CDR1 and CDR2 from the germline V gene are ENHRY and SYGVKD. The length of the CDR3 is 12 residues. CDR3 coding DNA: TGTGCCATCAGTGAACTAGTCCACGAGCAGTACTTC. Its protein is CAISELVHEQYF.

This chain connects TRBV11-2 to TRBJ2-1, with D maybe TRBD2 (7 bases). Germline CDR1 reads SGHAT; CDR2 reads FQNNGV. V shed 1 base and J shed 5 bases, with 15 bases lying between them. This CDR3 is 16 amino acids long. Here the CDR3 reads CASSLVRGARNNEQFF. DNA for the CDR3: TGTGCCAGCAGCTTAGTACGGGGGGCCAGGAACAATGAGCAGTTCTTC.

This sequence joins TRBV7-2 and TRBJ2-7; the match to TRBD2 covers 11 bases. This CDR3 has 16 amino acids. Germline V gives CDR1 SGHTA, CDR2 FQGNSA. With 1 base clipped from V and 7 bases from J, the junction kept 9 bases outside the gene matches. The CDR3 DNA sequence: TGTGCCAGCAGCTTAGTATCACTAGCGGGAGCGAGTGAGCAGTACTTC. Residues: CASSLVSLAGASEQYF. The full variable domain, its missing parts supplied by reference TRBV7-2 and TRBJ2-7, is GAGVSQSPSNKVTEKGKDVELRCDPISGHTALYWYRQSLGQGLEFLIYFQGNSAPDKSGLPSDRFSAERTGGSVSTLTIQRTQQEDSAVYLCASSLVSLAGASEQYFGPGTRLTVT.

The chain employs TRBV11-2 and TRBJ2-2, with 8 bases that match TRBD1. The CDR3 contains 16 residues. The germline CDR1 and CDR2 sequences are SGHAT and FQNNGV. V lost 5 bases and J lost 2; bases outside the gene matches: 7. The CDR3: CASSPWTGLNTGELFF. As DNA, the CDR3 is TGTGCCAGCAGCCCCTGGACAGGGCTAAACACCGGGGAGCTGTTTTTT.

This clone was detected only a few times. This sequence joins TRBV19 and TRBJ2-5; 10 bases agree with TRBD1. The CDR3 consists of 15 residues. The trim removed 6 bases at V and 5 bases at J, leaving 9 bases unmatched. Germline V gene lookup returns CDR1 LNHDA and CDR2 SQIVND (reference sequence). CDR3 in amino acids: CASSPGQGDFETQYF. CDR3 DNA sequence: TGTGCCAGTAGCCCCGGACAGGGGGATTTTGAGACCCAGTACTTC.

Here the CDR3 reads CASSPSESPSGYEQYF. The CDR3 DNA reads as TGTGCCAGCAGCCCTAGTGAGTCCCCTAGCGGCTACGAGCAGTACTTC. The V gene is TRBV7-2, the J gene TRBJ2-7, with TRBD2 identical over 7 bases. From germline, CDR1 is SGHTA and CDR2 FQGNSA. This CDR3 is built from 16 residues. V trimming: 5 bases; J trimming: 3 bases; junction bases outside the gene matches: 13.

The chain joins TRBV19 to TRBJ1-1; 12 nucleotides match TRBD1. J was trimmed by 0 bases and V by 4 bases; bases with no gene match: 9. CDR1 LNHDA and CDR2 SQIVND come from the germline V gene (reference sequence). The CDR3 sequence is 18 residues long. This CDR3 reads CASSTPRDRGRMNTEAFF. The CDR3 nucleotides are TGTGCCAGTAGTACCCCCCGGGACAGGGGGCGCATGAACACTGAAGCTTTCTTT.

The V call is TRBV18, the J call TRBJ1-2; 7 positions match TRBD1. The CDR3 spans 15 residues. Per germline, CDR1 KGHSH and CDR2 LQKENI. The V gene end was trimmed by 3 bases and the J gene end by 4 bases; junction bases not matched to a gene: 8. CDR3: CASSPPGGGLYGYTF. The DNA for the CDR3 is TGTGCCAGCTCACCTCCGGGAGGGGGCCTCTATGGCTACACCTTC.

The CDR3 coding sequence is TGTGCCAGTAGCCGATACAGGGTCCCCACTGAAGCTTTCTTT. This codes for CASSRYRVPTEAFF. The J gene is TRBJ1-1, the V gene TRBV19, with TRBD1 as a possible D gene (6 bases). In germline, CDR1 is LNHDA, CDR2 SQIVND (reference sequence). The CDR3 runs 14 residues. V lost 6 bases to trimming and J lost 4 bases, with 15 bases between them.

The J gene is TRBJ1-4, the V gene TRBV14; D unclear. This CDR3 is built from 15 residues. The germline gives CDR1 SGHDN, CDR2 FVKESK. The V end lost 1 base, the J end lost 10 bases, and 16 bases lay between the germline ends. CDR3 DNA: TGTGCCAGCAGCCAAGCTTCCTGGGGTCCCGGAAAACTGTTTTTT. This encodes CASSQASWGPGKLFF.

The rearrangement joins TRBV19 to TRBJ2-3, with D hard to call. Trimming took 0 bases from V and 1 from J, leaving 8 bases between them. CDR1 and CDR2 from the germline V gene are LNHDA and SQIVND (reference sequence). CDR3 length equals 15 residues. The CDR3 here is CASSIDSSRTDTQYF. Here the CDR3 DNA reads TGTGCCAGTAGTATAGATTCCAGTCGCACAGATACGCAGTATTTT. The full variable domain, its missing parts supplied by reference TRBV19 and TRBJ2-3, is DGGITQSPKYLFRKEGQNVTLSCEQNLNHDAMYWYRQDPGQGLRLIYYSQIVNDFQKGDIAEGYSVSREKKESFPLTVTSAQKNPTAFYLCASSIDSSRTDTQYFGPGTRLTVL.

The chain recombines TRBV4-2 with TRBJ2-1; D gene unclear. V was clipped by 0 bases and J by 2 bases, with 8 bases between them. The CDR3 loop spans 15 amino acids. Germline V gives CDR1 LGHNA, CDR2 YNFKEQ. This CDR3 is CASSQEAPPYNEQFF. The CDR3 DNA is TGTGCCAGCAGCCAAGAAGCCCCGCCCTACAATGAGCAGTTCTTC.

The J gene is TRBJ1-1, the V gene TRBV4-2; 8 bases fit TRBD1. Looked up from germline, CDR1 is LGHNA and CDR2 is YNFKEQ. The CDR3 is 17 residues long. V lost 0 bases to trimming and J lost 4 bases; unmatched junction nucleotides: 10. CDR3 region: CASSQDLRTGPGTEAFF. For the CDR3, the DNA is TGTGCCAGCAGCCAAGACCTCAGGACAGGGCCGGGCACTGAAGCTTTCTTT.

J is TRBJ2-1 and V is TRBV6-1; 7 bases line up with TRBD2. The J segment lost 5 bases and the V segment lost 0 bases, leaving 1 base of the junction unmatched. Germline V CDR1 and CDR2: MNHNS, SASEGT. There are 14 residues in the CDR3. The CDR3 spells CASSEAGGHNEQFF. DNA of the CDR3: TGTGCCAGCAGTGAAGCGGGAGGGCACAATGAGCAGTTCTTC.

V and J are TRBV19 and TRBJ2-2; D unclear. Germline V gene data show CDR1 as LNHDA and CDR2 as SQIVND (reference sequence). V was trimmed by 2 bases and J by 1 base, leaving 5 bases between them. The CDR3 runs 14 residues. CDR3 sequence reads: CASSITGNTGELFF. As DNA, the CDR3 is TGTGCCAGTAGTATAACGGGGAACACCGGGGAGCTGTTTTTT.

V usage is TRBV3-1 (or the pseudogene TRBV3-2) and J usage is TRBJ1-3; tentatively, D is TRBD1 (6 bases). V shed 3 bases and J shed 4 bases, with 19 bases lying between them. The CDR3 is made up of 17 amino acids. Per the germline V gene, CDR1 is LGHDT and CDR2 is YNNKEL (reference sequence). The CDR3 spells CASSQGRSGGRGNTIYF. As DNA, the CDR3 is TGTGCCAGCAGCCAGGGCCGATCCGGGGGGCGCGGAAACACCATATATTTT.

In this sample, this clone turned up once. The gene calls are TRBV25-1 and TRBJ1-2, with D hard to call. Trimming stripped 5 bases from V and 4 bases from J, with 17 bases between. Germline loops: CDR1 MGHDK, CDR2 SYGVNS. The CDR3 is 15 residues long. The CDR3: CASSPKGGYSYGYTF. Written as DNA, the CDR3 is TGTGCCAGCAGTCCAAAGGGAGGGTACAGCTATGGCTACACCTTC.

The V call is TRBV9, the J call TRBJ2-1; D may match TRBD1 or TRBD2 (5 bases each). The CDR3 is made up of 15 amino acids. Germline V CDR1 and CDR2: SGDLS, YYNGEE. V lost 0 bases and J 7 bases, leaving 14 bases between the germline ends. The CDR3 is CASSVGGNWGNEQFF. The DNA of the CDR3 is TGTGCCAGCAGCGTAGGCGGTAACTGGGGGAATGAGCAGTTCTTC.